These 2 T cell receptor beta chains came from one sample sequenced in a study of molecular identifiers for immune sequencing clone quantification. A single record per CDR3 protein comes from TCRdb applying MiXCR to the PCR reads. This sample has hundreds of thousands of distinct CDR3 sequences, with around 20% found just once. Sequenced: naive CD8+ T cells from blood, with Jurkat cell RNA spiked in. The subset was: FACS-sorted CD8+CD4-CCR7+CD45RA+ naive T cells. These receptors were collected from a human donor in good health. Some libraries in this study had Jurkat cell RNA spiked in.

This clonotype was counted ten times or more. The DNA of the CDR3 is TGCGCCAGCAGCCTGGCCGGCGGGGGGGCTCCCTACAATGAGCAGTTCTTC. Its translation: CASSLAGGGAPYNEQFF. The gene calls are TRBV5-1 and TRBJ2-1, with 9 bases aligning to TRBD2. This CDR3 is built from 17 residues. Germline values: CDR1 SGHRS, CDR2 YFSETQ. Losses at the gene ends were 4 bases for V and 2 bases for J; bases not matched to a gene: 10.

In this sample, this clonotype turned up many times. The DNA for the CDR3 is TGTGCCAGCAGCTCCCCTCCCGACAGACCCACAGATACGCAGTATTTT. Translating gives CASSSPPDRPTDTQYF. V is TRBV6-2 or TRBV6-3 and J is TRBJ2-3; perhaps TRBD1 as D (5 bases). Trimming shortened V by 6 bases and J by 2 bases, and 18 bases separated the two germline ends. Germline-derived CDR1 and CDR2 are MNHEY and SVGEGT. This CDR3 has 16 residues.